The clone carrying this T cell receptor beta chain was recorded a few times. Its antigen is not known. MiXCR, run by TCRdb on the reads, gives a single entry per CDR3 protein. The sample contains about 740,000 distinct CDR3 sequences, 35% to 45% of which appear only once. Germline V gene lookup returns CDR1 MDHEN and CDR2 SYDVKM. The CDR3 consists of 15 residues. The V end was cut by 8 bases, the J end by 0 bases, with 14 bases between. The data stem from a study of T cell repertoires in cytomegalovirus infection. The study, taken as a whole, reports: Clonotype analysis showed dominance of the ex vivo response by HLA-C-restricted CMV-specific TCR beta clonotypes.

This chain links TRBV28 with TRBJ2-1; D is unresolved. The specimen sequenced was PBMCs. The origin of this receptor is a human donor in good health (CMV status not recorded). Some clones in this sample may be carry-over from other donors' samples. The CDR3 is CASGPMPRSYNEQFF. The CDR3 DNA follows: TGTGCCAGCGGCCCCATGCCCCGCTCCTACAATGAGCAGTTCTTC.